This TCR beta chain is drawn from a study of T cell responses to AZD1222 COVID-19 vaccine. General study findings and limits: At 160-218 and 743-854, vaccine-associated CD4 TCRs were dominant, and they spanned spike. Only six individuals given AZD1222 were seropositive at baseline.

Profiled with immunoSEQ multiplex PCR; TCRdb holds only in-frame clones, not every one. The sample lists roughly 120,000 clones, around 83% occurring once. For this clone: Its antigen is as yet unknown.

The CDR3 has 16 amino acids. Trimming pared 0 bases from V and 3 bases from J, leaving 12 bases between. Germline V CDR1 and CDR2: LGHNA, YSLEER. The sample consisted of peripheral blood, taken on day 0 of AZD1222 vaccination. The source is an adult in good health. The chain couples TRBV4-3 to TRBJ1-3, with unresolved D. The DNA of the CDR3 is TGCGCCAGCAGCCAAGATTGGGCATTCGGTGGAAACACCATATATTTT. This codes for CASSQDWAFGGNTIYF.